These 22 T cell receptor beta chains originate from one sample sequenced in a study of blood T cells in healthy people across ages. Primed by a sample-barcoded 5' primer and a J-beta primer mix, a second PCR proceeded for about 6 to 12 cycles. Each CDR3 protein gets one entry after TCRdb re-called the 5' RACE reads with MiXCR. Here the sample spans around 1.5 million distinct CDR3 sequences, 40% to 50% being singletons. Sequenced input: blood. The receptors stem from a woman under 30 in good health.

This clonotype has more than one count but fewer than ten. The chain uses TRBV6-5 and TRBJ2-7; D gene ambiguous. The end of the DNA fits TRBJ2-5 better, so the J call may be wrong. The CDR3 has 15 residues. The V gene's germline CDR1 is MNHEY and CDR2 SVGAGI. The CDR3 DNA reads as TGTGCCAGCAGTTACTCACCAGTTAGTCGCGGGACCCAGTACTTC. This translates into CASSYSPVSRGTQYF.

The CDR3 DNA reads TGTGCCAGCAGTTACGGCGGGACTAGCACCTACGAGCAGTACTTC. This codes for CASSYGGTSTYEQYF. The V gene is TRBV6-5, the J gene TRBJ2-5, with 9 bases fitting TRBD2. The J call may be faulty, since TRBJ2-7 better matches the DNA end. CDR1 is MNHEY and CDR2 is SVGAGI in the germline V gene. The CDR3 is 15 amino acids.

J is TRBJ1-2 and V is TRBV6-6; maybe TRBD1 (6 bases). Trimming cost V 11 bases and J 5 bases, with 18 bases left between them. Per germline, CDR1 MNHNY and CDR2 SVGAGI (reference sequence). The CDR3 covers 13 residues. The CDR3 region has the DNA TGTGCCGTGTGGCCGGGGACACCATATGGCTACACCTTC. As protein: CAVWPGTPYGYTF.

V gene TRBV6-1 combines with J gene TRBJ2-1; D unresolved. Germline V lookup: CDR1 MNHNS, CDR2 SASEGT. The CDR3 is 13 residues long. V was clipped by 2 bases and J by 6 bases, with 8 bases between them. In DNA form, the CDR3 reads TGTGCCAGCAGTGAACCCTCGCGCAATGAGCAGTTCTTC. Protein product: CASSEPSRNEQFF.

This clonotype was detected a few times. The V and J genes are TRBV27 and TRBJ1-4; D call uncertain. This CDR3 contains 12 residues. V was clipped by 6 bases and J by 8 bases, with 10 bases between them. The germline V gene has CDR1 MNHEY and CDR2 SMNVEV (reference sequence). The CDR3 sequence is CASSGGGEKLFF. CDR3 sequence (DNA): TGTGCCAGCAGCGGAGGAGGAGAAAAACTGTTTTTT.

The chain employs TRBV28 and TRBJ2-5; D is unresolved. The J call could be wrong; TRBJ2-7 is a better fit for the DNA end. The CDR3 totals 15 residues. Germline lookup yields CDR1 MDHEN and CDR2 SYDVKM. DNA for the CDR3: TGTGCCAGCAAAAACGCCTTAACTGTCATCGACGAGCAGTACTTC. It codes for CASKNALTVIDEQYF.

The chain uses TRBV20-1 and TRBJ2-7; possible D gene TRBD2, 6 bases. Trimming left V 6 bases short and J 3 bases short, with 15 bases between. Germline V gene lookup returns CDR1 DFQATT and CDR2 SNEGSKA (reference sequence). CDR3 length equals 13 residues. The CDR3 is CSAEGTGGYEQYF. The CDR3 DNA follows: TGCAGTGCCGAGGGGACTGGTGGCTACGAGCAGTACTTC.

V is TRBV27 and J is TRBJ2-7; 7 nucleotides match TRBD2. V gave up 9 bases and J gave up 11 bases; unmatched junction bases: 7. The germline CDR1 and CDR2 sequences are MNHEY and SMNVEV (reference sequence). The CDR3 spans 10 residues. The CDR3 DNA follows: TGTGCCAGGGGAGGGTCCGGGGAGTACTTC. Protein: CARGGSGEYF.

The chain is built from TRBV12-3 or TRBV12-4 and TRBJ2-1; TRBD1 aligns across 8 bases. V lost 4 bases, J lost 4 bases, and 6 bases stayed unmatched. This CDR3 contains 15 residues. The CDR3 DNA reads TGTGCCAGCAGTTCCCAGGGACAGGTTTACAATGAGCAGTTCTTC. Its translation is CASSSQGQVYNEQFF.

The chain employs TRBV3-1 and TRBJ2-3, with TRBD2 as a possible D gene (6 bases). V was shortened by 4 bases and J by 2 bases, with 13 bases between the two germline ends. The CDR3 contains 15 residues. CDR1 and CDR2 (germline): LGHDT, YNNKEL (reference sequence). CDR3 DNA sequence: TGTGCCAGCAGCCTCCTCGGGGGAGACACAGATACGCAGTATTTT. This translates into CASSLLGGDTDTQYF.

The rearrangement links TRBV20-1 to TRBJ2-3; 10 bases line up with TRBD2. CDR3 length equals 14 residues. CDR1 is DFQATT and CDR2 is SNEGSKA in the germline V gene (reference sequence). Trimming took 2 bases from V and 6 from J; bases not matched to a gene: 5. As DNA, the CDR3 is TGCAGTGCTAGACCAGCGGGGGGGCTCGATACGCAGTATTTT. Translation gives CSARPAGGLDTQYF.

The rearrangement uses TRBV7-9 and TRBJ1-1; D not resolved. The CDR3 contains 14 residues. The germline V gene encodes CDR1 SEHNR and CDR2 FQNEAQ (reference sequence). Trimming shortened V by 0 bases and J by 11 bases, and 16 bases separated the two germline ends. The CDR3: CASSLAGSGRRAFF. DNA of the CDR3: TGTGCCAGCAGCTTAGCGGGGTCAGGACGGAGGGCTTTCTTT. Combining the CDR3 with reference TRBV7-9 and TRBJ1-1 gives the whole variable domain DTGVSQNPRHKITKRGQNVTFRCDPISEHNRLYWYRQTLGQGPEFLTYFQNEAQLEKSRLLSDRFSAERPKGSFSTLEIQRTEQGDSAMYLCASSLAGSGRRAFFGQGTRLTVV.

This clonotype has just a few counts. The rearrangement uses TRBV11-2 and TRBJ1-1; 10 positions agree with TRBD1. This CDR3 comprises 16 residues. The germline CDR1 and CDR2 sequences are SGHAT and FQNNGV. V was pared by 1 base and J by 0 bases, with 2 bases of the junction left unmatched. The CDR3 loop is CASSLGQGALNTEAFF. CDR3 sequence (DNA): TGTGCCAGCAGCTTAGGACAGGGGGCCTTGAACACTGAAGCTTTCTTT.

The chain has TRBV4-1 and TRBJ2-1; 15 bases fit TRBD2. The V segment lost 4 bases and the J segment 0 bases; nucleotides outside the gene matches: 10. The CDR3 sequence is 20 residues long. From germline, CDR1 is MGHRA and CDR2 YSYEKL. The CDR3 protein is CASSRIPGLAGGYSYNEQFF. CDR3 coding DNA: TGCGCCAGCAGCCGAATCCCGGGACTAGCGGGGGGTTACTCCTACAATGAGCAGTTCTTC.

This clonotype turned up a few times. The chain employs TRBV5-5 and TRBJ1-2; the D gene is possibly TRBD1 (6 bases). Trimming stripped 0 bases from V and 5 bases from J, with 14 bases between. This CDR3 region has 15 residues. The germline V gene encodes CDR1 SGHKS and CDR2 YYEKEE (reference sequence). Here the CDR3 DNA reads TGTGCCAGCAGCTTGGCGGCAGGGAGGGGGTATGGCTACACCTTC. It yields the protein CASSLAAGRGYGYTF. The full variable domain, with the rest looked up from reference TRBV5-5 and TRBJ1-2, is DAGVTQSPTHLIKTRGQQVTLRCSPISGHKSVSWYQQVLGQGPQFIFQYYEKEERGRGNFPDRFSARQFPNYSSELNVNALLLGDSALYLCASSLAAGRGYGYTFGSGTRLTVV.

As DNA, the CDR3 is TGTGCCAGCAGTTCCCCGGACAGGCCGCCCCGAGAGCAGTACTTC. This codes for CASSSPDRPPREQYF. The chain has TRBV6-6 and TRBJ2-7, with 7 bases aligning to TRBD1. CDR3 size: 15 residues. J was trimmed by 7 bases and V by 4 bases; bases with no gene match: 13. From germline, CDR1 is MNHNY and CDR2 SVGAGI (reference sequence).

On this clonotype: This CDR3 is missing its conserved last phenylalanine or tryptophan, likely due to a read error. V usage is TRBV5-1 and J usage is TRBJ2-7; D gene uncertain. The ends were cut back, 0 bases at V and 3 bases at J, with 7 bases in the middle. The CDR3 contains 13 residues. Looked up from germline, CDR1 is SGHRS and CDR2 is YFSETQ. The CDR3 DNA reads TGCGCCAGCAGCTTGGGCCTAAACTACGAGCAGTACTTA. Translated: CASSLGLNYEQYL.

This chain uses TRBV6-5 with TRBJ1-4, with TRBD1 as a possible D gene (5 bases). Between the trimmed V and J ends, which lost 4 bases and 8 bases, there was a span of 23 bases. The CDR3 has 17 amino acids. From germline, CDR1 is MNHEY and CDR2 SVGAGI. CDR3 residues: CASSSLMAAGQWEKLFF. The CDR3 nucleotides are TGTGCCAGCAGTTCCCTAATGGCCGCGGGGCAATGGGAAAAACTGTTTTTT.

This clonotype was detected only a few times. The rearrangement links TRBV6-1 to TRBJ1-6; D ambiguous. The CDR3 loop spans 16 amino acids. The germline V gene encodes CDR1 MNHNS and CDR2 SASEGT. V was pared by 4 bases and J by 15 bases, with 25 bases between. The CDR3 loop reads CASSAVTGNLASLLHF. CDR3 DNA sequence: TGTGCCAGCAGTGCCGTAACCGGGAACCTAGCTAGTCTCCTCCACTTT.

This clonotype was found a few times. CDR3 coding DNA: TGTGCCAGCAGTGGCTCATGGACGGAAGAGACCCAGTACTTC. Translation gives CASSGSWTEETQYF. The V gene is TRBV6-1, the J gene TRBJ2-5; D is uncertain. This CDR3 spans 14 amino acids. Trimming took off 4 bases at V and 3 bases at J, with 12 bases between the two ends. Germline V lookup: CDR1 MNHNS, CDR2 SASEGT.

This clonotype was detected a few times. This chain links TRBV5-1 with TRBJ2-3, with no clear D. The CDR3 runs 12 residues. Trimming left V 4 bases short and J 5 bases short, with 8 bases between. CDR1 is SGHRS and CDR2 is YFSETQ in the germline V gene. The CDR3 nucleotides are TGCGCCAGCAGCGGCGCAAAAGATACGCAGTATTTT. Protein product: CASSGAKDTQYF.

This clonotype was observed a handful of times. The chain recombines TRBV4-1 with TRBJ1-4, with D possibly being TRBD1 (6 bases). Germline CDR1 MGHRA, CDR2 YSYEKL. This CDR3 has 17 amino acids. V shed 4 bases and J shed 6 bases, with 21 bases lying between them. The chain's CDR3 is CASSPGSSGGLDEKLFF. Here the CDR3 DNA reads TGCGCCAGCAGCCCCGGATCCTCGGGGGGCCTGGATGAAAAACTGTTTTTT.